This T cell receptor beta chain derives from a study of T-cell reconstitution after alpha-beta-depleted transplantation in children. The sample holds a few counts of this clonotype. Unique molecular identifiers featured in how the TCRbeta library was prepared. TCRdb passed the PCR reads through MiXCR, listing each CDR3 protein once. The table records around 92,000 distinct CDR3 sequences, 10% to 15% of them present only once. This CDR3 has 19 residues. With 7 bases clipped from V and 4 bases from J, the junction kept 22 bases outside the gene matches. Germline V gene lookup returns CDR1 DFQATT and CDR2 SNEGSKA (reference sequence).

The clonotype was recovered from a human donor who donated a stem cell graft to a child with inherited bone marrow failure. This chain connects TRBV20-1 to TRBJ2-3, with 11 bases aligning to TRBD2. Sequences were derived from PBMCs from the stem cell graft donor, sampled from the stem cell graft. CDR3: CSGPRVPPTSGGSSDTQYF. The CDR3 bases are TGCAGTGGCCCCAGGGTTCCGCCTACTAGCGGGGGTTCCTCAGATACGCAGTATTTT.